This TCR beta chain originates from a study of shared clonotypes between healthy human individuals. Deep-level assay runs were performed. The method was immunoSEQ multiplex PCR; TCRdb's version includes in-frame clones alone and lacks a portion of them. The sample lists 2 million to 2.5 million clones; 95% were seen once. This TCR was sampled from a man between 18 and 29 years old in good health. The sequenced sample consisted of naive CD4+ T cells sorted from blood. Subset specified: CD45RA+ positively selected.

The CDR3 bases are TGTGCCAGCAGTGAATTCTACTACGAGCAGTACTTC. Its translation is CASSEFYYEQYF. The rearrangement uses TRBV2 and TRBJ2-7; unclear D gene. Germline V gene data show CDR1 as SNHLY and CDR2 as FYNNEI. V was shortened by 2 bases and J by 3 bases, with 5 bases between the two germline ends. The CDR3 runs 12 residues.